This passage covers 5 T cell receptor beta chains from one sample sequenced in a study of CD8 T cells in ankylosing spondylitis. TCRdb processed the 5' RACE reads anew with MiXCR; each CDR3 protein has one entry. The sample has a few hundred thousand distinct CDR3 sequences; approximately 11% are singletons. These receptors lack a known antigen. Study-wide results and caveats: What appeared characteristic of ankylosing spondylitis blood was a TCR beta motif of eight highly homologous variants.

Input material: blood, either unsorted or a sorted T cell fraction (not recorded which). The receptors originated from a male donor with ankylosing spondylitis.

The chain employs TRBV5-1 and TRBJ2-1, with TRBD1 identical over 8 bases. Trimming removed 0 bases from V and 8 bases from J; junction bases left unmatched: 10. Germline CDR1 is SGHRS and CDR2 is YFSETQ. The CDR3 has 16 residues. The CDR3 nucleotides read TGCGCCAGCAGCTTGGAGTCAGGGGGCAGCTTTGATGAGCAGTTCTTC. Its translation is CASSLESGGSFDEQFF.

The chain joins TRBV5-1 to TRBJ2-2; D is unclear. The CDR3 spans 16 residues. CDR1 and CDR2 from the germline V gene are SGHRS and YFSETQ. The ends were cut back, 1 base at V and 2 bases at J, with 12 bases in the middle. The CDR3 DNA reads as TGCGCCAGCAGCTTGTTTGCGACCAGAAACACCGGGGAGCTGTTTTTT. It codes for CASSLFATRNTGELFF. Using reference TRBV5-1 and TRBJ2-2 for the parts outside the CDR3, the full variable domain is KAGVTQTPRYLIKTRGQQVTLSCSPISGHRSVSWYQQTPGQGLQFLFEYFSETQRNKGNFPGRFSGRQFSNSRSEMNVSTLELGDSALYLCASSLFATRNTGELFFGEGSRLTVL.

This clonotype was seen more than once but under ten times. V and J are TRBV3-1 and TRBJ2-7, with D maybe TRBD2 (6 bases). The V gene lost 4 bases and the J gene lost 4 bases, with 14 bases spanning the gap. The CDR3 runs to 14 residues. The germline V gene encodes CDR1 LGHDT and CDR2 YNNKEL (reference sequence). CDR3 sequence: CASSPRTNRYEQYF. The CDR3 DNA reads as TGTGCCAGCAGCCCCCGGACTAACCGGTACGAGCAGTACTTC.

This clonotype has just a few counts. This chain links TRBV3-1 with TRBJ2-7; D is perhaps TRBD2 (5 bases). The germline V gene encodes CDR1 LGHDT and CDR2 YNNKEL (reference sequence). V was clipped by 3 bases and J by 0 bases, with 9 bases between them. The CDR3 covers 14 residues. The CDR3 DNA is TGTGCCAGCAGCCACGCGACTAACTCCTACGAGCAGTACGTC. Translation: CASSHATNSYEQYV.

The chain couples TRBV15 to TRBJ1-1; a weak D match, TRBD1 (5 bases). Looked up from germline, CDR1 is LNHNV and CDR2 is YYDKDF (reference sequence). This CDR3 is built from 16 residues. Trimming pared 0 bases from V and 6 bases from J, leaving 17 bases between. In nucleotides, the CDR3 is TGTGCCACCAGCAGAGATCCCGCAGAAAGGGACGCTGAAGCTTTCTTT. Protein: CATSRDPAERDAEAFF.